This T cell receptor beta chain was sequenced during a study of blood T cell repertoires in COVID-19. On the study more broadly: Donors in the United States, Italy and Spain gave samples during acute or convalescent COVID-19. In each case, the material was cDNA or gDNA derived from T cells, B-cell-depleted T cells, or PBMCs.

Per the original data handling: Reference gene primers were amplified, and this amplification served to estimate nucleated cell counts. Repertoires were generated with immunoSEQ multiplex PCR, while TCRdb's copy carries only in-frame clones and drops some. V, J and clone size reflect that table, while D and trimming were determined from the DNA. The sample has some 190,000 clones; roughly 85% are singletons. This clonotype originated in an elderly woman with acute or convalescent COVID-19. Sequences were obtained from peripheral blood.

The CDR3 DNA is TGTGCCACCCCGGAGGGCGCCTCGACGGGGACTAGCGGGAGCGATGAGCAGTTCTTC. Translating it yields CATPEGASTGTSGSDEQFF. This rearrangement joins TRBV19 to TRBJ2-1; 14 positions match TRBD2. The CDR3 is 19 amino acids. From germline, CDR1 is LNHDA and CDR2 SQIVND (reference sequence). Trimming cost V 10 bases and J 8 bases; bases outside gene matches: 22.